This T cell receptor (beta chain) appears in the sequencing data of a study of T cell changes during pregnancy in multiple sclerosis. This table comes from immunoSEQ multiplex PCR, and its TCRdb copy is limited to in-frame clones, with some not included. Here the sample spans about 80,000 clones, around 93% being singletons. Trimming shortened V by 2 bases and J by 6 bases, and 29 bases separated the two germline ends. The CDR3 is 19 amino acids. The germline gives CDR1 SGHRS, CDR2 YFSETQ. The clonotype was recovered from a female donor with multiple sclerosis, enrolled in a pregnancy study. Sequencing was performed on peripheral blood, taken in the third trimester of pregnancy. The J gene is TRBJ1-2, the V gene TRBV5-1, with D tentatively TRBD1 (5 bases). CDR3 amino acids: CASSFTPLHRSNSRNGYTF. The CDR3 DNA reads TGCGCCAGCAGCTTTACCCCGCTGCACAGGTCCAATTCTAGGAATGGCTACACCTTC. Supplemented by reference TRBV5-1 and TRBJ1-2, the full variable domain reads KAGVTQTPRYLIKTRGQQVTLSCSPISGHRSVSWYQQTPGQGLQFLFEYFSETQRNKGNFPGRFSGRQFSNSRSEMNVSTLELGDSALYLCASSFTPLHRSNSRNGYTFGSGTRLTVV.